Given below is one T cell receptor beta chain in context. This clone showed up just once. The clone's antigen remains unknown. Base qualities are not at hand, and no much larger clone is one base apart. The CDR3 runs 13 residues from the cysteine to the phenylalanine. The entry retains the CDR3 DNA only, 39 bases that are in frame from base 1. According to the germline V gene, CDR1 reads SGHVS and CDR2 reads FQNEAQ. V is shortened by 4 bases, J by 7 bases, and the region joining them spans 8 bases. Using the deep immunoSEQ assay, TCR CDR3 regions were amplified from genomic DNA by multiplex PCR. Genomic DNA extracted from each cell subset was distributed evenly over all wells of several immunoSEQ 96-well plates, and each plate served as one replicate. For sorted subsets, around 200 ng genomic DNA, equal to 25,000 to 35,000 T cell genomes, was loaded into each replicate PCR. Purified libraries were measured with a Qubit 3.0 fluorometer, size-checked on a Bioanalyzer 2100, and measured again with the KAPA Library Quantification kit. Every immunoSEQ 96-well plate was sequenced on a separate single-read 150-cycle Illumina NextSeq 550 flow cell. Per the authors' processing: Because the immunoSEQ output included only junctional sequences and no quality scores, the filtering could not be the same as the filtering used for full-length reads. Sequences were annotated with PyIR, a Python wrapper for IgBLAST v1.9, and V/J genes and CDR3 were assigned using IMGT germline references. Reads were removed for weak V/J assignments (E-value above 1e-6), missing CDR3, stop codons, out-of-frame junctions, or ambiguous translated residues. V3J clonotypes were defined by identical inferred V gene, J gene, and CDR3 amino acid sequence. Percentage overlap between repertoires was computed as shared unique clonotypes divided by the size of the smaller repertoire. RTK rarefaction, the Chao1 estimator, and Recon v2.1 estimates of unobserved clonotypes were used to assess repertoire richness. Generation probabilities were computed with OLGA for all TCRbeta clonotypes obtained by the gDNA method from four donors. TCRdb took over this immuneACCESS table, retaining in-frame rearrangements with V and J assigned. Such tables are incomplete; in checked studies, under half of the missing clones stem from an unresolved V gene, and the remainder is unexplained. The V and J calls and clone size are taken from that table; D and trimming were inferred from the DNA. The sample table shows about 2.3 million clones, and more than 85% are seen once. Under 0.45% of the sample comes from the top ten.

The donors were healthy, HIV-negative adults with no recently reported acute infections or vaccinations. Every donor was a Caucasian adult residing in Nashville, Tennessee, USA. CD4+ T cells were enriched through magnetic negative selection, after which naive cells were positively selected on CD45RA and the remaining negative fraction served as the memory subset. After blood collection by leukapheresis, PBMCs were isolated using Ficoll-Histopaque density gradient centrifugation and then cryopreserved in the vapor phase of liquid nitrogen. Analytical flow cytometry was used to check the purity and quantity of each magnetically sorted T cell population. Each sorted fraction had its genomic DNA isolated and then quantified by UV absorbance on a Nanodrop 2000c. The data were taken from a study of shared clonotypes between healthy human individuals (TCRdb year 2020). At the level of the whole study: A few men and two women, aged 18 to 49 years, made up the cohort. Different laboratories and diverse techniques were used to prepare libraries and sequence TCR repertoires, to increase sequencing depth and limit assay-specific biases. Each donor's leukapheresis produced roughly between roughly 0.94 and 9.5 billion PBMCs. For each donor, three plates each were used for CD4 naive and CD4 memory, two plates were used for CD8 naive, and one plate was used for CD8 memory. To estimate repertoire size and how much clonotypes are shared between individuals, the study performed deep sequencing of blood TCR repertoires from about five healthy adults. The research as a whole found: Naive subsets generally had larger estimated clonotype richness than memory subsets. Incomplete sequencing was indicated by rarefaction of sorted-subset datasets, despite the large sequencing depth. Only blood was sampled, and tissue TCR repertoires likely differ from those in blood. Pairwise subsampling led to the expectation that sequencing depth would affect the degree of clonotype sharing among donors. Higher generation probabilities were observed for clonotypes shared by all four sorted-subset donors than for non-shared clonotypes. Because the study included only a small number of donors, the genetic and exposure-history diversity represented was limited. Sharing across several donors was observed for approximately 4.6% of naive CD4, less than 4% of naive CD8, 2% to 2.5% of memory CD4, and around 0.44% of memory CD8 clonotypes.

The sequenced material came from naive CD4+ T cells from PBMCs. The cell subset or site tag for this specimen amounts to: CD45RA+ positively selected. The sequence links TRBV7-8 to TRBJ1-6; no D gene is confidently identified. This clonotype was sampled from a man younger than 30 in good health. Some clones in this sample may be carry-over from other donors' samples. The DNA reads TGTGCCAGCAGCTCGGACGGGAATTCACCCCTCCACTTT. Translated, this is CASSSDGNSPLHF. Beyond the CDR3, the reference TRBV7-8 and TRBJ1-6 genes provide the residues; the full variable domain reads: GAGVSQSPRYKVAKRGQDVALRCDPISGHVSLFWYQQALGQGPEFLTYFQNEAQLDKSGLPSDRFFAERPEGSVSTLKIQRTQQEDSAVYLCASSSDGNSPLHFGNGTRLTVT.